Shown below are 8 T cell receptor beta chains from a single sample sequenced in a study of CD8 T cells in Susac syndrome. RNA totalling roughly 0.45 to 1 ug underwent reverse transcription with random hexamers. One entry per CDR3 protein results from TCRdb running MiXCR on the immunoSEQ multiplex PCR reads. The data hold some 210,000 distinct CDR3 sequences, with 94% observed a single time. The sequenced material came from CD4+ T cells from PBMCs. Receptor source: a human donor with Susac syndrome.

The chain uses TRBV7-2 and TRBJ2-1, with 7 bases aligning to TRBD2. This CDR3 is built from 15 residues. Per germline, CDR1 SGHTA and CDR2 FQGNSA. The V and J ends lost 1 base and 8 bases, in that order; junction bases with no gene match: 8. For the CDR3, the DNA is TGTGCCAGCAGCTTAGGGCTAGCGGTGGGGGATGAGCAGTTCTTC. This codes for CASSLGLAVGDEQFF. Full variable domain (outside the CDR3, taken from reference TRBV7-2 and TRBJ2-1): GAGVSQSPSNKVTEKGKDVELRCDPISGHTALYWYRQSLGQGLEFLIYFQGNSAPDKSGLPSDRFSAERTGGSVSTLTIQRTQQEDSAVYLCASSLGLAVGDEQFFGPGTRLTVL.

The chain is built from TRBV18 and TRBJ2-1; D is unresolved. The germline V and J ends were trimmed by 6 bases and 1 base, with 10 bases remaining between them. The CDR3 runs 14 residues. Germline V gene sequence: CDR1 KGHSH, CDR2 LQKENI. CDR3 loop: CASSSDGSYNEQFF. In DNA, the CDR3 is TGTGCCAGCTCCTCTGATGGGTCCTACAATGAGCAGTTCTTC.

The V call is TRBV9, the J call TRBJ2-1; D might be TRBD1 (6 bases). CDR1 and CDR2 (germline): SGDLS, YYNGEE. The CDR3 spans 16 residues. Trimming removed 1 base at V and 0 bases at J, with 11 bases between. Here the CDR3 reads CASSVTGKSSYNEQFF. The CDR3 DNA sequence: TGTGCCAGCAGCGTAACAGGGAAAAGCTCCTACAATGAGCAGTTCTTC.

The chain couples TRBV19 to TRBJ1-2; tentatively, D is TRBD1 (6 bases). The CDR3 runs 14 residues. CDR1 is LNHDA and CDR2 is SQIVND in the germline V gene (reference sequence). The ends were cut back, 1 base at V and 6 bases at J, with 12 bases in the middle. The CDR3 nucleotides read TGTGCCAGTAGTATAGTGGACAGAAGAAATGGCTACACCTTC. Protein product: CASSIVDRRNGYTF.

The V call is TRBV4-1, the J call TRBJ1-2; D gene ambiguous. This CDR3 region has 14 residues. Germline V gives CDR1 MGHRA, CDR2 YSYEKL. Trimming stripped 3 bases from V and 5 bases from J, with 13 bases between. This chain's CDR3 is CASSQTEGGYGYTF. The CDR3 DNA sequence: TGCGCCAGCAGCCAGACGGAAGGAGGGTATGGCTACACCTTC.

This clonotype was seen a single time. The chain joins TRBV7-9 to TRBJ2-1, with D perhaps TRBD1 or TRBD2 (5 bases each). CDR3 length equals 17 residues. V lost 1 base, J lost 5 bases, and 18 bases lay in between. Germline CDR1 reads SEHNR; CDR2 reads FQNEAQ (reference sequence). CDR3 in DNA: TGTGCCAGCAGCTTAGGGGTACCGGGACCTATACACAATGAGCAGTTCTTC. It translates to CASSLGVPGPIHNEQFF.

V is TRBV2 and J is TRBJ1-6, with unresolved D. V shed 4 bases and J shed 7 bases, with 8 bases lying between them. The V gene's germline CDR1 is SNHLY and CDR2 FYNNEI. The CDR3 has 13 amino acids. Here the CDR3 DNA reads TGTGCCAGCAGTGCATCAAAAAATTCACCCCTCCACTTT. Its translation: CASSASKNSPLHF.

The chain is built from TRBV12-5 and TRBJ1-1; 7 bases are a match to TRBD1. The germline gives CDR1 LGHNT, CDR2 FRNRAP. V trimming: 6 bases; J trimming: 4 bases; junction bases outside the gene matches: 8. This CDR3 has 14 residues. This CDR3 is CASGSNRDSTEAFF. The CDR3, as DNA: TGTGCTAGTGGCTCAAACCGGGACAGCACTGAAGCTTTCTTT.